A single sample gave rise to the 25 T cell receptor beta chains below, sequenced in a study of blood T cell repertoires in COVID-19. Sequenced by immunoSEQ multiplex PCR; TCRdb stores in-frame clones only, minus some. Counted here are about 310,000 clones, 89% occurring once; the ten biggest clones make up almost 9.5%. Sequencing was performed on PBMCs or T cells enriched from blood (not recorded which). The receptors derive from a woman between 25 and 40 years old who had recovered from COVID-19.

The CDR3 protein is CASSTRQGMDEQYF. The CDR3 region has the DNA TGTGCCAGCAGCACCCGACAGGGAATGGACGAGCAGTACTTC. The chain combines TRBV9 with TRBJ2-7; 7 bases line up with TRBD1. The V gene's germline CDR1 is SGDLS and CDR2 YYNGEE. Trimming at V came to 4 bases and at J to 5 bases, leaving 9 bases not matched to a gene. This CDR3 has 14 residues.

As to this clone: This sample also contains other DNA sequences that code for the same CDR3. The rearrangement uses TRBV6-5 and TRBJ2-1; D may be TRBD2 (5 bases). V was clipped by 3 bases and J by 2 bases, with 11 bases between them. CDR3 length: 15 amino acids. Germline CDR1 MNHEY, CDR2 SVGAGI. The DNA of the CDR3 is TGTGCCAGCAGTTATCTGGCGGGCGCCTACAATGAGCAGTTCTTC. This codes for CASSYLAGAYNEQFF.

Here the CDR3 DNA reads TGTGCCAGCAGTTTATCGCGGTCCTATCAAGAGACCCAGTACTTC. Its translation is CASSLSRSYQETQYF. V usage is TRBV27 and J usage is TRBJ2-5; D is ambiguous. The V gene lost 0 bases and the J gene lost 2 bases, with 10 bases spanning the gap. CDR3 length equals 15 residues. CDR1 is MNHEY and CDR2 is SMNVEV in the germline V gene (reference sequence).

The V and J genes are TRBV18 and TRBJ2-3; D is uncertain. This CDR3 is built from 11 residues. Trimming pared 5 bases from V and 3 bases from J, leaving 3 bases between. Germline V gene sequence: CDR1 KGHSH, CDR2 LQKENI. CDR3 protein: CASSSTDTQYF. As DNA, the CDR3 is TGTGCCAGCTCATCAACAGATACGCAGTATTTT.

The chain has TRBV3-1 (or the pseudogene TRBV3-2) and TRBJ1-2, with a tentative D call TRBD1 (6 bases). Trimming removed 6 bases from V and 4 bases from J, with 15 bases in between. The CDR3 sequence is 14 residues long. Per the germline V gene, CDR1 is LGHDT and CDR2 is YNNKEL (reference sequence). The CDR3 protein is CASRAGETSYGYTF. For the CDR3, the DNA is TGTGCCAGCAGGGCAGGGGAGACAAGCTATGGCTACACCTTC.

This clone was seen only once. V usage is TRBV7-2 and J usage is TRBJ1-5; 7 nucleotides agree with TRBD1. With V trimmed by 5 bases and J by 0 bases, 7 bases remained unmatched. The CDR3 loop spans 16 amino acids. Germline values: CDR1 SGHTA, CDR2 FQGNSA. CDR3 loop: CASSQDAGGSNQPQHF. CDR3 sequence (DNA): TGTGCCAGCAGCCAGGACGCAGGGGGTAGCAATCAGCCCCAGCATTTT.

This clone was observed a handful of times. The genes are TRBV27 and TRBJ2-3; 8 bases are a match to TRBD1. Losses at the gene ends were 4 bases for V and 5 bases for J; bases not matched to a gene: 8. CDR3 length equals 15 residues. The germline CDR1 and CDR2 sequences are MNHEY and SMNVEV (reference sequence). In nucleotides, the CDR3 is TGTGCCAGCAGTTCCCGGACAGGGAATAGAGATACGCAGTATTTT. Protein: CASSSRTGNRDTQYF.

The gene calls are TRBV18 and TRBJ2-3; 11 bases are a match to TRBD2. V lost 0 bases and J lost 4; bases outside the gene matches: 6. CDR3 length: 17 residues. The germline gives CDR1 KGHSH, CDR2 LQKENI. As DNA, the CDR3 is TGTGCCAGCTCACCACCGCTAGCGGGAGGAGTCCCAGATACGCAGTATTTT. Its protein is CASSPPLAGGVPDTQYF.

The rearrangement joins TRBV5-5 to TRBJ2-3, with TRBD1 matching 8 bases. Germline CDR1 is SGHKS and CDR2 is YYEKEE (reference sequence). The CDR3 loop spans 16 amino acids. V trimming: 5 bases; J trimming: 0 bases; junction bases outside the gene matches: 8. Written as DNA, the CDR3 is TGTGCCAGCAGTTTTAAGGACAGGGCTAGCACAGATACGCAGTATTTT. Translated: CASSFKDRASTDTQYF.

This chain joins TRBV5-4 and TRBJ1-1; a possible D gene is TRBD1 (6 bases). Germline V gene sequence: CDR1 SGHNT, CDR2 YYREEE (reference sequence). CDR3 size: 14 residues. V was clipped by 2 bases and J by 4 bases, with 12 bases between them. The CDR3 protein is CASSFRAGATEAFF. The CDR3 DNA reads as TGTGCCAGCAGCTTCAGGGCGGGGGCCACTGAAGCTTTCTTT.

This chain joins TRBV11-3 and TRBJ2-1; D is ambiguous. This CDR3 region has 12 residues. V dropped 4 bases and J dropped 3 bases, with 4 bases sitting between them. Per germline, CDR1 SGHNT and CDR2 YENEEA. The CDR3: CASSSFYNEQFF. The CDR3 nucleotides read TGTGCCAGCAGCTCTTTCTACAATGAGCAGTTCTTC.

This clone was counted a single time. The V call is TRBV27, the J call TRBJ2-7, with 9 bases fitting TRBD1. The germline gives CDR1 MNHEY, CDR2 SMNVEV (reference sequence). Losses at the gene ends were 2 bases for V and 3 bases for J; bases not matched to a gene: 5. The CDR3 is 15 amino acids. The DNA of the CDR3 is TGTGCCAGCAGTTTAAGGGGACAGGGCTACTACGAGCAGTACTTC. Translation gives CASSLRGQGYYEQYF.

The genes are TRBV29-1 and TRBJ1-4; D perhaps matches TRBD1 (5 bases). The germline V and J ends were trimmed by 7 bases and 7 bases, with 16 bases remaining between them. Germline lookup yields CDR1 SQVTM and CDR2 ANQGSEA. CDR3 length: 13 amino acids. In nucleotides, the CDR3 is TGCAGCGGCTCCTGGGGCGCCGGTGAAAAACTGTTTTTT. Protein product: CSGSWGAGEKLFF. Full variable domain (remainder filled in from reference TRBV29-1 and TRBJ1-4): SAVISQKPSRDICQRGTSLTIQCQVDSQVTMMFWYRQQPGQSLTLIATANQGSEATYESGFVIDKFPISRPNLTFSTLTVSNMSPEDSSIYLCSGSWGAGEKLFFGSGTQLSVL.

The V and J genes are TRBV4-1 and TRBJ1-2; possible D gene TRBD1, 5 bases. CDR3 length equals 14 residues. CDR1 and CDR2 (germline): MGHRA, YSYEKL. Trimming stripped 0 bases from V and 6 bases from J, with 11 bases between. The CDR3 nucleotides are TGCGCCAGCAGCCAAGACAGGGTGGGGCATGGCTACACCTTC. Protein: CASSQDRVGHGYTF.

This clone was observed once. The rearrangement links TRBV19 to TRBJ2-3; D ambiguous. Germline values: CDR1 LNHDA, CDR2 SQIVND (reference sequence). The CDR3 extends over 14 amino acids. V dropped 7 bases and J dropped 0 bases, with 11 bases sitting between them. The CDR3 nucleotides are TGTGCCAGTACCCAGTTTTCTAGCACAGATACGCAGTATTTT. Residues: CASTQFSSTDTQYF.

This clone has a handful of counts. V gene TRBV4-1 combines with J gene TRBJ1-5; D not certain. The CDR3 runs to 14 residues. Germline V gene data show CDR1 as MGHRA and CDR2 as YSYEKL. V was clipped by 1 base and J by 4 bases, with 8 bases between them. This CDR3 is CASSQVGVNQPQHF. The CDR3 DNA is TGCGCCAGCAGCCAAGTTGGAGTGAATCAGCCCCAGCATTTT.

The CDR3 region is CSVGQFQNTEAFF. CDR3 DNA sequence: TGCAGCGTAGGACAGTTTCAGAACACTGAAGCTTTCTTT. The V call is TRBV29-1, the J call TRBJ1-1, with a weak D call TRBD1 (6 bases). The CDR3 is 13 amino acids. CDR1 is SQVTM and CDR2 is ANQGSEA in the germline V gene. Trimming removed 6 bases at V and 1 base at J, with 12 bases between.

The chain is built from TRBV7-9 and TRBJ2-2, with a possible D match to TRBD1 (6 bases). Germline CDR1 and CDR2: SEHNR and FQNEAQ (reference sequence). The ends were cut back, 8 bases at V and 2 bases at J, with 12 bases in the middle. The CDR3 length is 14 residues. In DNA, the CDR3 is TGTGCCAGCTGGACAGATTCCAACACCGGGGAGCTGTTTTTT. Protein sequence: CASWTDSNTGELFF.

The rearrangement joins TRBV4-2 to TRBJ1-5; TRBD1 might be the D (5 bases). The CDR3 consists of 15 residues. V was clipped by 4 bases and J by 7 bases, with 17 bases between them. Germline loops: CDR1 LGHNA, CDR2 YNFKEQ. The CDR3 spells CASSPDMGQGQPQHF. For the CDR3, the DNA is TGTGCCAGCAGCCCGGACATGGGGCAGGGACAGCCCCAGCATTTT.

This chain links TRBV4-1 with TRBJ1-2; a weak D match, TRBD1 (6 bases). Trimming took 1 base from V and 3 from J, leaving 12 bases between them. The V gene's germline CDR1 is MGHRA and CDR2 YSYEKL. The CDR3 contains 15 residues. The CDR3 nucleotides are TGCGCCAGCAGCCAAGTACCGACAGGAGACTATGGCTACACCTTC. Translation: CASSQVPTGDYGYTF.

The V call is TRBV5-1, the J call TRBJ2-7, with D possibly TRBD1 on 6 matching bases. V lost 4 bases, J lost 3 bases, and 11 bases lay in between. Germline-derived CDR1 and CDR2 are SGHRS and YFSETQ. The CDR3 is 13 amino acids. The CDR3 is CASSVRDNYEQYF. The CDR3, as DNA: TGCGCCAGCAGCGTGAGGGACAACTACGAGCAGTACTTC.

This chain uses TRBV6-4 with TRBJ1-1; TRBD1 matches at 8 bases. After removal of 6 bases from V and 4 bases from J, the junction contained 7 bases not matched to a gene. This CDR3 is built from 14 residues. The germline V gene has CDR1 MRHNA and CDR2 SNTAGT. In nucleotides, the CDR3 is TGTGCCAGCAGAGCCCAGGGGGCGGTCACTGAAGCTTTCTTT. Its protein is CASRAQGAVTEAFF.

This rearrangement joins TRBV28 to TRBJ1-4; TRBD1 matches 11 bases. Germline CDR1 reads MDHEN; CDR2 reads SYDVKM. The CDR3 consists of 14 residues. Germline trimming cut 6 bases from V and 8 bases from J; bases unmatched to any gene: 5. The CDR3 nucleotides read TGTGCCAGCAGCCAGGGACAGGGGGTCGAAAAACTGTTTTTT. This sequence encodes CASSQGQGVEKLFF.

This chain links TRBV3-1 (or the pseudogene TRBV3-2) with TRBJ2-2; no clear D. This CDR3 has 15 residues. V shed 1 base and J shed 8 bases, with 14 bases lying between them. Germline V gene sequence: CDR1 LGHDT, CDR2 YNNKEL (reference sequence). The CDR3 protein is CASSQGHSSGGELFF. The CDR3 DNA follows: TGTGCCAGCAGCCAAGGGCACTCTAGTGGTGGGGAGCTGTTTTTT.

J is TRBJ2-7 and V is TRBV28; 8 bases align to TRBD1. The CDR3 runs 13 residues. The trim removed 5 bases at V and 2 bases at J, leaving 2 bases unmatched. Looked up from germline, CDR1 is MDHEN and CDR2 is SYDVKM. CDR3 nucleotides: TGTGCCAGCAGTGGACAGGGCCCCTACGAGCAGTACTTC. It yields the protein CASSGQGPYEQYF.